The text below deals with one T cell receptor beta chain. It lacks a known antigen. Per-nucleotide qualities are absent, and no much larger clonotype sits a single base away. Participants in the prospective study were enrolled through a virtual design, were aged roughly 18 to 90 years, and lived in roughly 26 United States geographic areas. Cohort assignment in the prospective study relied on participant-reported clinical history from a screening survey and a study questionnaire. Recovered participants in ImmuneRACE Cohort 3 were defined as having two consecutive negative NP/OP PCR tests, clearance from a healthcare professional, or resolution of symptoms. In the prospective study, mobile phlebotomists collected whole blood, serum and a nasopharyngeal or oropharyngeal swab from each participant. Prospective study participants could optionally give additional blood draws and questionnaires over an approximately 2-month period. Before DNA extraction, prospective study blood samples were shipped either frozen or at room temperature.

The record originates from a study of blood T cell repertoires in COVID-19 (dated by TCRdb to the early 2020s). With respect to the entire study: Samples from collaborators originated in the United States, Italy and Spain and spanned both the acute and convalescent phases of COVID-19. The prospective study material was composed of cDNA or gDNA derived from T cells, B-cell-depleted T cells, or PBMCs. The dataset comprised deeply sampled blood TCRbeta repertoires from subjects exposed to, actively infected with, or recovered from COVID-19. The samples were drawn from the first 160 participants of the ongoing ImmuneRACE study and from 1,254 subjects provided by 6 global collaborators. Where HLA class I and class II types were available, the types were taken from metadata supplied by the sample provider, not from assay-based typing. The sample metadata nearly always contained a de-identified subject ID, COVID-19 status, age in years and sex. The repertoires were released in a freely available public database meant as a resource for research on the immune response to SARS-CoV-2. Overall study results and their limits: How much clinical and demographic metadata was included differed by source and by participant, and the metadata was provided uncurated.

TCRbeta CDR3 regions were amplified from genomic DNA using the immunoSEQ Assay, a bias-controlled multiplex PCR. In the paper's pipeline: Within the assay, amplification of reference gene primers was used to estimate how many nucleated cells each sample contained. To quantify the absolute abundance of each unique TCRbeta CDR3 rearrangement, sequence reads were collapsed and filtered. For each sample, productive Simpson clonality was calculated by taking the square root of Simpson's diversity index across productive rearrangements. What TCRdb holds here is the immuneACCESS table cut down to in-frame rearrangements. Part of the clones is not present; checked against another copy, under half of the missing clones reflect an unresolved V gene, and the others are unexplained. V, J and clone size reflect that table, while D and trimming were determined from the DNA. The sample records 200,000 or so clones, 84% of which are singletons. Around 7% of the sample is held by the ten biggest clonotypes.

The germline V gene sets CDR1 to SGHRS and CDR2 to YFSETQ. V and J are trimmed by 4 bases and 3 bases, and the gene matches miss 9 bases of the junction. The CDR3 holds 16 amino acids from the cysteine to the phenylalanine. CDR3 DNA only is kept here, 48 bases in frame from base 1. Sample: PBMCs or T cells enriched from blood (not recorded which). The sequence joins TRBV5-1 to TRBJ1-1, with 10 middle bases fitting TRBD1. This TCR was recovered from a man between 40 and 49 years old who had recovered from COVID-19. CDR3 region: CASSKGQGRYYTEAFF. The nucleotides are TGCGCCAGCAGCAAGGGACAGGGGAGATATTACACTGAAGCTTTCTTT.